This T cell receptor (beta chain) stems from a study of blood T cell repertoires in COVID-19. Across the study: Spain, Italy and the United States supplied samples that represented acute and convalescent COVID-19. T cells, B-cell-depleted T cells, or PBMCs supplied cDNA or gDNA.

Germline lookup yields CDR1 MNHNS and CDR2 SASEGT. V shed 2 bases and J shed 4 bases, with 15 bases lying between them. The CDR3 runs 15 residues. Source study methods: Nucleated cell counts were estimated from reference gene primer amplification. Profiled with immunoSEQ multiplex PCR; TCRdb holds only in-frame clones, not every one. V, J and clone size were drawn from that table, and D and trimming were deduced from the DNA. The top ten hold approximately 0.3% of the sample, which has around 700,000 clones, around 89% seen once. The chain has TRBV6-1 and TRBJ2-7; maybe TRBD1 (6 bases). This TCR was recovered from a woman aged 18-29 years with acute or convalescent COVID-19. The material sequenced was peripheral blood. Written as DNA, the CDR3 is TGTGCCAGCAGTGAAAACAGGGAGTCCCCTTACGAGCAGTACTTC. Translated: CASSENRESPYEQYF.